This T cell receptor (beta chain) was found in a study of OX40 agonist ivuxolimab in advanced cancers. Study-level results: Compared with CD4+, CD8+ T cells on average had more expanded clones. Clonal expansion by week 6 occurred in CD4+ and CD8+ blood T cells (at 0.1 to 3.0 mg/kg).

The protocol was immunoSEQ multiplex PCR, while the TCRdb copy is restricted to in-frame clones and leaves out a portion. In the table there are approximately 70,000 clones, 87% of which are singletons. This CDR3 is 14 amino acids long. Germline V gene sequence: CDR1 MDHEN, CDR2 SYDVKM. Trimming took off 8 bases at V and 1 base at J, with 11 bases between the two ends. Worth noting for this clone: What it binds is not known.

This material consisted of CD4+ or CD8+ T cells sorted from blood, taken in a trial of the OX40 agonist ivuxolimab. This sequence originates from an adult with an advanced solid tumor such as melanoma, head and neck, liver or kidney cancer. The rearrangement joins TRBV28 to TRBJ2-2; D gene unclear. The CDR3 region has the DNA TGTGCCAGCCTACCCGGGCAGAACACCGGGGAGCTGTTTTTT. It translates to CASLPGQNTGELFF.